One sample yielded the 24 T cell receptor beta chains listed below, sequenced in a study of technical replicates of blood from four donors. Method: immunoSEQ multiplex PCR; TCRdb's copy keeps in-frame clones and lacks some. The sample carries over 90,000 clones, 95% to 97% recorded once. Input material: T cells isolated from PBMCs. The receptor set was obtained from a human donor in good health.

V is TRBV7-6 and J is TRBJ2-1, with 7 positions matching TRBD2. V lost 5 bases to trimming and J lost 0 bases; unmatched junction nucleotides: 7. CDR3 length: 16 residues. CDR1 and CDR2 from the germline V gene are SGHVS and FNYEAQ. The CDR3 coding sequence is TGTGCCAGCAGCCCCATAGCGGGCCGCTCCTACAATGAGCAGTTCTTC. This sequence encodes CASSPIAGRSYNEQFF.

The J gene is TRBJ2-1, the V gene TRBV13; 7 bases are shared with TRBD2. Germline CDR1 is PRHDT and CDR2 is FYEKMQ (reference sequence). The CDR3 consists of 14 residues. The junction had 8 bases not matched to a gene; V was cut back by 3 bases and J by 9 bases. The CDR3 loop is CASSFGLVGFEQFF. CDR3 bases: TGTGCCAGCAGCTTCGGACTAGTTGGGTTTGAGCAGTTCTTC.

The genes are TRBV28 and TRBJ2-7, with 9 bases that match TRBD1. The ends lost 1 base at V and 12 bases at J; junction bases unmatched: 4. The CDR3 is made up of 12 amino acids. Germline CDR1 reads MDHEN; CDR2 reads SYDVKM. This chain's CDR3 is CASSLSGTGTYF. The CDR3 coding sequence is TGTGCCAGCAGTTTATCAGGGACAGGGACGTACTTC.

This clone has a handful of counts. The CDR3 here is CASSIQTGGWTEAFF. The DNA for the CDR3 is TGCGCCAGCAGCATACAGACAGGGGGATGGACTGAAGCTTTCTTT. This chain connects TRBV5-1 to TRBJ1-1, with 9 bases aligning to TRBD1. The CDR3 runs 15 residues. Germline loops: CDR1 SGHRS, CDR2 YFSETQ. The V and J ends lost 4 bases and 5 bases, in that order; junction bases with no gene match: 9. The full variable domain, with the rest looked up from reference TRBV5-1 and TRBJ1-1, is KAGVTQTPRYLIKTRGQQVTLSCSPISGHRSVSWYQQTPGQGLQFLFEYFSETQRNKGNFPGRFSGRQFSNSRSEMNVSTLELGDSALYLCASSIQTGGWTEAFFGQGTRLTVV.

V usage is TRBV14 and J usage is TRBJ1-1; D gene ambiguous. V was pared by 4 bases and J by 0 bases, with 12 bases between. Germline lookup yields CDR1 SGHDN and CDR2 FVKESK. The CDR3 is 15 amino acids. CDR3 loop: CASSLIGLLNTEAFF. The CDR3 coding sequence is TGTGCCAGCAGCCTCATTGGGCTTCTGAACACTGAAGCTTTCTTT.

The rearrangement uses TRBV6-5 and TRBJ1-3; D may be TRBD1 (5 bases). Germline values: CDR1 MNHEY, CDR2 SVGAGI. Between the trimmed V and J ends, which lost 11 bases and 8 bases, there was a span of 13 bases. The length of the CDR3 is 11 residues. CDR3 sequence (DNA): TGTGCCGTAAGGGAGGGGTACACCATATATTTT. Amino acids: CAVREGYTIYF.

CDR3 sequence: CASSLMTGGLERNGYTF. The CDR3 nucleotides are TGTGCCAGCAGCTTAATGACAGGGGGGCTTGAAAGAAATGGCTACACCTTC. The chain employs TRBV7-3 and TRBJ1-2, with TRBD1 identical over 9 bases. V gave up 1 base and J gave up 6 bases; unmatched junction bases: 12. This CDR3 region has 17 residues. Looked up from germline, CDR1 is SGHTA and CDR2 is FQGTGA.

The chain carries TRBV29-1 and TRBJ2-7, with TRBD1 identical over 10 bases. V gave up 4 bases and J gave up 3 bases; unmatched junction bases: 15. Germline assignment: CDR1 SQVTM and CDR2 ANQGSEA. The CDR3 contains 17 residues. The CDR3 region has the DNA TGCAGCGTTGTGGCCGACTACCGGGACAGGGGAGACTACGAGCAGTACTTC. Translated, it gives CSVVADYRDRGDYEQYF.

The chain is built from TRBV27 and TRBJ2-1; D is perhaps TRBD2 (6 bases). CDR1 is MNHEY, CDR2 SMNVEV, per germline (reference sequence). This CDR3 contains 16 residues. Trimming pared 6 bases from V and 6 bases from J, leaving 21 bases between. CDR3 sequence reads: CASRPFGGEITNEQFF. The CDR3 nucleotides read TGTGCCAGCAGGCCCTTTGGAGGGGAGATAACCAATGAGCAGTTCTTC.

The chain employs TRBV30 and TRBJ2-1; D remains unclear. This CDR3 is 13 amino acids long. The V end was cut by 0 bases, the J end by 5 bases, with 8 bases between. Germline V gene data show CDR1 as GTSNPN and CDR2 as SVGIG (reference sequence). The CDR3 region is CAWSVEQNNEQFF. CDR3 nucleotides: TGTGCCTGGAGTGTGGAACAGAACAATGAGCAGTTCTTC.

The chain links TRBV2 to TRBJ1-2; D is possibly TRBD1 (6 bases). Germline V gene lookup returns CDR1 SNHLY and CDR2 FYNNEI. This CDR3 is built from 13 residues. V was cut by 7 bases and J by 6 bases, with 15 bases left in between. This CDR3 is CASKPGGADGYTF. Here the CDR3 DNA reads TGTGCCAGCAAGCCCGGGGGGGCAGATGGCTACACCTTC.

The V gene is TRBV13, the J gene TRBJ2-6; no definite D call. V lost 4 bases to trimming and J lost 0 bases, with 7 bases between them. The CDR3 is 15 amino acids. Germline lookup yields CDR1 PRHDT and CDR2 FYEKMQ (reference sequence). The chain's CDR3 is CASSSLLSGANVLTF. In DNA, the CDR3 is TGTGCCAGCAGCTCCCTCCTCTCTGGGGCCAACGTCCTGACTTTC.

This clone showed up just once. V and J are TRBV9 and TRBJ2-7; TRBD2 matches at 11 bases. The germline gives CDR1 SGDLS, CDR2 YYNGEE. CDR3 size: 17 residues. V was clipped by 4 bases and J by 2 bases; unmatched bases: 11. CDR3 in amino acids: CASSPRRGTSGTYEQYF. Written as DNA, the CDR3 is TGTGCCAGCAGCCCGAGGCGGGGGACTAGCGGTACCTACGAGCAGTACTTC. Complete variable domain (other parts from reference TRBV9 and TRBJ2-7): DSGVTQTPKHLITATGQRVTLRCSPRSGDLSVYWYQQSLDQGLQFLIQYYNGEERAKGNILERFSAQQFPDLHSELNLSSLELGDSALYFCASSPRRGTSGTYEQYFGPGTRLTVT.

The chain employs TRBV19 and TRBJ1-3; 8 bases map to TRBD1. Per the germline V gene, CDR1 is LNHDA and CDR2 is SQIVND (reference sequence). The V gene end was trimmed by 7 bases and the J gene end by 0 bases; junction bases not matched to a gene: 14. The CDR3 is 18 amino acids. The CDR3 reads CASIPGAGGPISGNTIYF. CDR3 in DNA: TGTGCCAGTATCCCCGGGGCAGGGGGCCCGATCTCTGGAAACACCATATATTTT.

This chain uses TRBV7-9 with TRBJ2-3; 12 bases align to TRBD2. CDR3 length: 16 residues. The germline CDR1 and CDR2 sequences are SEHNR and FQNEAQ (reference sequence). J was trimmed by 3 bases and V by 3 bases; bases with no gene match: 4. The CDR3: CASSFTSGRPTDTQYF. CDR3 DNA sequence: TGTGCCAGCAGCTTTACTAGCGGGAGGCCGACAGATACGCAGTATTTT.

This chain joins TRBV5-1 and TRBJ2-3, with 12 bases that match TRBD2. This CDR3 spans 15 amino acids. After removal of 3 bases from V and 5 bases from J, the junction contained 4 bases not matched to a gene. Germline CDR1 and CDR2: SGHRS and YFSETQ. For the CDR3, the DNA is TGCGCCAGCAGCTCCCTAGCGGGAGGGGTAGATACGCAGTATTTT. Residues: CASSSLAGGVDTQYF.

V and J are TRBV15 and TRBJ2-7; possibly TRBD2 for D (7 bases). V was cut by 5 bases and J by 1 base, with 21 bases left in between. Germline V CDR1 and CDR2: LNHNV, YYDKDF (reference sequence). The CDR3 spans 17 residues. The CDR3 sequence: CATSGLEGGRGSYEQYF. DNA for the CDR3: TGTGCCACCAGCGGCCTAGAGGGGGGGAGAGGATCCTACGAGCAGTACTTC.

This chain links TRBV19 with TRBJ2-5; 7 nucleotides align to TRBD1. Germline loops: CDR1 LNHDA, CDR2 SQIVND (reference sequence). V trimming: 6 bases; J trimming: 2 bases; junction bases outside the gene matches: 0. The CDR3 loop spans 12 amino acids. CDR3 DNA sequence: TGTGCCAGTAGCAGGGGGCAAGAGACCCAGTACTTC. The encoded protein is CASSRGQETQYF.

CDR3 region: CASSLAGRSTEAFF. The DNA of the CDR3 is TGTGCCAGCAGCTTAGCTGGGAGGAGCACTGAAGCTTTCTTT. The chain recombines TRBV7-8 with TRBJ1-1; D remains ambiguous. Germline CDR1 SGHVS, CDR2 FQNEAQ. Trimming took 0 bases from V and 4 from J, leaving 9 bases between them. CDR3 length: 14 residues.

CDR3 residues: CSGFDRLSYEQYF. CDR3 in DNA: TGCAGCGGATTCGACAGGCTCTCCTACGAGCAGTACTTC. The chain is built from TRBV29-1 and TRBJ2-7; the D gene is possibly TRBD1 (6 bases). CDR3 size: 13 residues. Trimming cost V 7 bases and J 0 bases, with 13 bases left between them. Germline V gene sequence: CDR1 SQVTM, CDR2 ANQGSEA.

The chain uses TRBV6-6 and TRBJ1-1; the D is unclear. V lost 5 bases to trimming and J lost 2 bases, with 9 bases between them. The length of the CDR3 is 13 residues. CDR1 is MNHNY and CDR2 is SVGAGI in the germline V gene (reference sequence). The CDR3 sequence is CASSTGRNTEAFF. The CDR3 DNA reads TGTGCCAGCAGTACCGGGAGAAACACTGAAGCTTTCTTT.

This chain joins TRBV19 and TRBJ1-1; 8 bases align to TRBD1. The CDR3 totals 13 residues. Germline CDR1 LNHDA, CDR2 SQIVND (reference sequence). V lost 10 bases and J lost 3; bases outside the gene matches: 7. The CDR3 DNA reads TGTGCCACCGGACAGGGTTTAGACACTGAAGCTTTCTTT. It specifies CATGQGLDTEAFF. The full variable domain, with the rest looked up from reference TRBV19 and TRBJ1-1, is DGGITQSPKYLFRKEGQNVTLSCEQNLNHDAMYWYRQDPGQGLRLIYYSQIVNDFQKGDIAEGYSVSREKKESFPLTVTSAQKNPTAFYLCATGQGLDTEAFFGQGTRLTVV.

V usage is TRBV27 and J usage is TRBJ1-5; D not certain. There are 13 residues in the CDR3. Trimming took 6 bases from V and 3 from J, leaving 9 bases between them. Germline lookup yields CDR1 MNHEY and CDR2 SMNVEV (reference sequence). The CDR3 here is CASSFGFNQPQHF. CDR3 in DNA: TGTGCCAGCAGCTTCGGTTTCAATCAGCCCCAGCATTTT.

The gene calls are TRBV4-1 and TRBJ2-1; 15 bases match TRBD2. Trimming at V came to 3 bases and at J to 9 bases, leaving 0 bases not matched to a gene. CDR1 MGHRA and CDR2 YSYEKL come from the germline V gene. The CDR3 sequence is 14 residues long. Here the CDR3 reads CASSQGLAGGEQFF. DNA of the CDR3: TGCGCCAGCAGCCAGGGACTAGCGGGAGGTGAGCAGTTCTTC.